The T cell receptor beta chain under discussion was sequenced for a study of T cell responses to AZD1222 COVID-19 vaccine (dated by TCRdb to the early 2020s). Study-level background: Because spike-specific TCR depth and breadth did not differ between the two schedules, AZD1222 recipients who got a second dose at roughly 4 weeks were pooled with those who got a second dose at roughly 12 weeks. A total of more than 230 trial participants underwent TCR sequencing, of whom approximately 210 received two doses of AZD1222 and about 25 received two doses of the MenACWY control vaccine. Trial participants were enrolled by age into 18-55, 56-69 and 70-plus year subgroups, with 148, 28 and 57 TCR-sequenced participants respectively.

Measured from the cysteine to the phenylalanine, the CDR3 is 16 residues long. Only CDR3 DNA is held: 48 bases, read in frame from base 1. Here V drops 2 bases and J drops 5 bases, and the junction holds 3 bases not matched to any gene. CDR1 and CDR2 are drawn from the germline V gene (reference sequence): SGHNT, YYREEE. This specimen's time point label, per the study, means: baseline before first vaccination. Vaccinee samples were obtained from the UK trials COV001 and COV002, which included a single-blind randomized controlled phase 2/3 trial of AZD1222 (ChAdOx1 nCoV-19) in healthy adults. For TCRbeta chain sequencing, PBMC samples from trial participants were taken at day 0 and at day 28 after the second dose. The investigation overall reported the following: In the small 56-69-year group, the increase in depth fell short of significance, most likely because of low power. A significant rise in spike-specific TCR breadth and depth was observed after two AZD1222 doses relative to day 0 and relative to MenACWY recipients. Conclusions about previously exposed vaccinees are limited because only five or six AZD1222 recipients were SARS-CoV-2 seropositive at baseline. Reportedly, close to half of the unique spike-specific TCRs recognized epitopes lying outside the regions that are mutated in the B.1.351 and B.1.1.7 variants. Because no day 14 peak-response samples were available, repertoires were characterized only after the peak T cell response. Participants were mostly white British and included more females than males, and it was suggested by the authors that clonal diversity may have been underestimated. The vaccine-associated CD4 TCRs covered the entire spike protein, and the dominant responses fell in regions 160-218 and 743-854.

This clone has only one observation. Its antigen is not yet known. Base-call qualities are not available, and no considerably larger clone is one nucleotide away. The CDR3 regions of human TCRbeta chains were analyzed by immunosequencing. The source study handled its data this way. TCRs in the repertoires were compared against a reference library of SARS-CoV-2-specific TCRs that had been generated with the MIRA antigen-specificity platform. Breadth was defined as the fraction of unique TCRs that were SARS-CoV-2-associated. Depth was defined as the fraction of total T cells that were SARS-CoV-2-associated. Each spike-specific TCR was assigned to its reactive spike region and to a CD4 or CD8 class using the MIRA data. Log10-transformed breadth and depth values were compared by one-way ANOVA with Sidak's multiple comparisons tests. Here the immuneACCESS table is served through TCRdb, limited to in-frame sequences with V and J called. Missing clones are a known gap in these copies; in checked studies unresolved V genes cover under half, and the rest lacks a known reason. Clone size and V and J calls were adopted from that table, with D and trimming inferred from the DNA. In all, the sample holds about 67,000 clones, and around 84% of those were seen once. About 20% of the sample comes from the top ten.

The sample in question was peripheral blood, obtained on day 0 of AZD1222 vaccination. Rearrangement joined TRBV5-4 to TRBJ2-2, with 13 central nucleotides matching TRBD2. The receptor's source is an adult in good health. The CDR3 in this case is CASSLATSGRTGELFF. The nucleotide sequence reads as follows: TGTGCCAGCAGCTTAGCGACTAGCGGGAGGACCGGGGAGCTGTTTTTT. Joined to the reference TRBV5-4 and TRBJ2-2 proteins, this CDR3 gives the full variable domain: ETGVTQSPTHLIKTRGQQVTLRCSSQSGHNTVSWYQQALGQGPQFIFQYYREEENGRGNFPPRFSGLQFPNYSSELNVNALELDDSALYLCASSLATSGRTGELFFGEGSRLTVL.